The sequence of this TCR beta chain was determined in a study of identical twins. Germline CDR1 is DFQATT and CDR2 is SNEGSKA (reference sequence). The CDR3 length is 18 residues. The ends lost 0 bases at V and 2 bases at J; junction bases unmatched: 10. Template switching (which added a universal primer site) was used, and cDNA carried unique molecular identifiers. TCRdb fed the 5' RACE reads into MiXCR, producing one record per CDR3 protein. The repertoire has 450,000 or so distinct CDR3 sequences, approximately 25% of them found once; the top ten carry about 2.7%. Healthy Caucasians supplied all donations. The sample was also reused in another study, on T cells expressing NK-cell markers.

V usage is TRBV20-1 and J usage is TRBJ2-1; 10 bases are shared with TRBD2. Specimen: CD4+ T cells sorted from blood. The TCR originated in a woman younger than 30 in good health. Written as DNA, the CDR3 is TGCAGTGCTAGAGATTTAGGAGCGGGGGGGTACCCCTACAATGAGCAGTTCTTC. This encodes CSARDLGAGGYPYNEQFF.